This TCR beta chain appears in the sequencing data of a study of blood T cell repertoires in COVID-19. Study-wide background: The samples span acute and convalescent COVID-19 from the United States, Italy and Spain. The cDNA or gDNA used as material had been derived from T cells, B-cell-depleted T cells, or PBMCs.

This table comes from immunoSEQ multiplex PCR, and its TCRdb copy is limited to in-frame clones, with some not included. The sample has some 130,000 clones; about nine tenths are singletons. CDR3 length: 14 amino acids. V lost 7 bases and J lost 5; bases outside the gene matches: 7. Germline V gene lookup returns CDR1 SNHLY and CDR2 FYNNEI. The rearrangement joins TRBV2 to TRBJ2-3; 9 bases match TRBD1. The receptor was isolated from a woman in her seventies with COVID-19, enrolled during active disease. Sequenced material: peripheral blood. The CDR3 reads CASKIGQGLDTQYF. The DNA of the CDR3 is TGTGCCAGCAAAATCGGACAGGGGTTAGATACGCAGTATTTT. Together with reference TRBV2 and TRBJ2-3, the CDR3 gives the full variable domain: EPEVTQTPSHQVTQMGQEVILRCVPISNHLYFYWYRQILGQKVEFLVSFYNNEISEKSEIFDDQFSVERPDGSNFTLKIRSTKLEDSAMYFCASKIGQGLDTQYFGPGTRLTVL.